These T cell receptor beta chains were read from a single sample in a study of blood T cells in healthy people across ages. TCRdb reanalysed the 5' RACE reads using MiXCR and keeps one entry per CDR3 protein. Of just under 550,000 distinct CDR3 sequences listed, about 25% are singletons. These sequences were also reported in another study, on T cells of mothers and their children.

Sequencing was done on a sample of blood. These receptor sequences come from a boy aged 10-17 years in good health. CDR3s include the opening cysteine and the closing phenylalanine or tryptophan. Fields, in order: clone size, D gene, J gene, V gene, CDR3 DNA, CDR3 protein. D genes are given only for firm matches. Only some rows state a clone size, as once, few, many or a class for expanded clones.

>.|TRBD2|TRBJ2-5|TRBV15
TGTGCCACCAGCAGCACTAGCGGGAGGGTTCTAGAGACCCAGTACTTC
CATSSTSGRVLETQYF
>many|.|TRBJ2-5|TRBV10-3
TGTGCCACTAAAGGGCAGACCCAGTACTTC
CATKGQTQYF
>.|.|TRBJ1-1|TRBV4-2
TGTGCCAGCAGCCAACCGGGACACTTGAACACTGAAGCTTTCTTT
CASSQPGHLNTEAFF
>many|.|TRBJ2-6|TRBV10-3
TGTGCCATCAGTTTAGGGGAGGCTGGGGCCAACGTCCTGACTTTC
CAISLGEAGANVLTF
>few|TRBD2|TRBJ2-3|TRBV4-3
TGCGCCAGCAGCCACAGCGGGAGTGCCCTAGATACGCAGTATTTT
CASSHSGSALDTQYF
>few|TRBD2|TRBJ2-4|TRBV20-1
TGCAGTGCTGGGGGGAGTAGCGGGATAGCCAAAAACATTCAGTACTTC
CSAGGSSGIAKNIQYF
>few|.|TRBJ2-7|TRBV29-1
TGCAGCGTTGCCGGGGGCGGGTTCTACGAGCAGTACTTC
CSVAGGGFYEQYF
>.|TRBD2|TRBJ2-3|TRBV19
TGTGCCAGTAGTATGGTAGCGGGAGAGGGCACAGATACGCAGTATTTT
CASSMVAGEGTDTQYF
>few|TRBD1|TRBJ2-7|TRBV28
TGTGCCAGCAGGCCGGGCGACAGGGCGAGAATCGAGCAGTACTTC
CASRPGDRARIEQYF
>.|TRBD2|TRBJ2-7|TRBV4-1
TGCGCCAGCAGCCAAGTCCCCCTCCTGACTAGCGGATCCTACGAGCAGTACTTC
CASSQVPLLTSGSYEQYF
>.|.|TRBJ2-3|TRBV6-6
TGTGCCAGCAGTGCATACGGGACCACGGCAAGGGGTACGCAGTATTTT
CASSAYGTTARGTQYF
>few|.|TRBJ2-5|TRBV19
TGTGCCAGGTCCCCTCCCGGGCAGTACTTC
CARSPPGQYF
>.|TRBD2|TRBJ2-5|TRBV5-4
TGTGCCAGCAGCCCGGGACTAGGGACACTTGAGCAGTACTTC
CASSPGLGTLEQYF
>once|TRBD1|TRBJ1-1|TRBV5-1
TGCGCCAGCAGCTTCAGGACAGGGGGGCTCACTGAAGCTTTCTTT
CASSFRTGGLTEAFF
>.|TRBD2|TRBJ2-5|TRBV20-1
TGCAGTGCTGGCGAAAAGACAGGGGGGATCGGACTAGCGGGAATGGAGACCCAGTACTTC
CSAGEKTGGIGLAGMETQYF
>few|.|TRBJ2-3|TRBV5-1
TGCGCCAGCAGCCTCCCCCGGACCCTCGGGGGAGATACGCAGTATTTT
CASSLPRTLGGDTQYF
>.|.|TRBJ1-2|TRBV5-1
TGCGCCAGCAGCTTACCCCCGGATGGCTACACCTTC
CASSLPPDGYTF
>.|.|TRBJ1-2|TRBV7-2
TGTGCCAGCAGCTTCTCAGGTTCTAGCGATGGCTACACCTTC
CASSFSGSSDGYTF
>few|.|TRBJ1-1|TRBV20-1
TGCAGTGCTGGAAAGGACGGGAACACTGAAGCTTTCTTT
CSAGKDGNTEAFF
>.|.|TRBJ1-1|TRBV4-3
TGCGCCAGCAGCCAAGCTCTCCTGATCAAGGCTTTCTTT
CASSQALLIKAFF
>many|TRBD1|TRBJ1-1|TRBV6-1
TGTGCCAGCACCAATCTTCCCGGGACAGGGGGGACTGAAGCTTTCTTT
CASTNLPGTGGTEAFF
>.|.|TRBJ2-5|TRBV4-1
TGCGCCAGCAGCCAAGTTGTGGGGGGGGCGCGAGAGACCCAGTACTTC
CASSQVVGGARETQYF
>once|.|TRBJ2-6|TRBV15
TGTGCCACCAGCAGAGAGGGACCGAGCTCTGGGGCCAACGTCCTGACTTTC
CATSREGPSSGANVLTF
>once|.|TRBJ2-1|TRBV20-1
TGCAGTGCTAACACCAAGAGCTCCTACAATGAGCAGTTCTTC
CSANTKSSYNEQFF
>.|TRBD1|TRBJ1-1|TRBV6-5
TGTGCCAGCAGTTACTCGGGGACAGGGTCGACTGAAGCTTTCTTT
CASSYSGTGSTEAFF
>many|.|TRBJ2-4|TRBV25-1
TGTGCCAGCAACAGGGTCATTCAGTACTTC
CASNRVIQYF
>.|.|TRBJ2-7|TRBV5-1
TGCGCCAGCGGACCTCGGGACCACTCCTACGAGCAGTACTTC
CASGPRDHSYEQYF
>.|TRBD2|TRBJ2-3|TRBV20-1
TGCAGTGCCAGGGGACTAGAGATTGCAGATACGCAGTATTTT
CSARGLEIADTQYF
>.|.|TRBJ2-4|TRBV2
TGTGCCAGCAGTGAAGGACAGGCTAGTCTGAGCATTCAGTACTTC
CASSEGQASLSIQYF
>once|.|TRBJ1-4|TRBV10-3
TGTGCCATCAGTGAGACCCAGGCAGCAACTAATGAAAAACTGTTTTTT
CAISETQAATNEKLFF
>.|.|TRBJ1-1|TRBV5-1
TGCGCCAGCAGTTTGGTGGGCGCCGTGAACACTGAAGCTTTCTTT
CASSLVGAVNTEAFF
>few|.|TRBJ2-5|TRBV30
TGTGCCTGGAGTGTATCCGGTCTCGGTGGGACCCAGTACTTC
CAWSVSGLGGTQYF
>.|TRBD1|TRBJ2-7|TRBV7-9
TGTGCCAGCAGCGGGCACAGGGGAGTTGGCGAGCAGTACTTC
CASSGHRGVGEQYF
>few|TRBD1|TRBJ2-7|TRBV5-1
TGCGCCAGCAGACAAACAGGGGGCCATTCCTACGAGCAGTACTTC
CASRQTGGHSYEQYF
>.|.|TRBJ2-3|TRBV9
TGTGCCAGCAGCGAGCCCCCCCGGGGGGCTGGCACAGATACGCAGTATTTT
CASSEPPRGAGTDTQYF
>.|.|TRBJ1-2|TRBV29-1
TGCAGCGTTGAAGGGTTCGGGAGGATTGGCTACACCTTC
CSVEGFGRIGYTF
>few|TRBD1|TRBJ1-4|TRBV4-1
TGCGCCAGCAGCCAAGTACACAGGGGAAGAATGGCAGCAACTAATGAAAAACTGTTTTTT
CASSQVHRGRMAATNEKLFF
>many|.|TRBJ2-7|TRBV20-1
TGCAGTGCTAGAGACCGGGTGGACTACGAGCAGTACTTC
CSARDRVDYEQYF
>.|.|TRBJ2-2|TRBV15
TGTGCCACCAGCCCGGAAGTCACCGGGGAGCTGTTTTTT
CATSPEVTGELFF
>few|.|TRBJ1-1|TRBV4-3
TGCGCCAGCAGCTCGGACACCGTGTACACTGAAGCTTTCTTT
CASSSDTVYTEAFF
>.|.|TRBJ2-1|TRBV20-1
TGCAGTGCTAGAGTGGTCCAGGAAAAGGATGAGCAGTTCTTC
CSARVVQEKDEQFF
>.|.|TRBJ1-1|TRBV6-5
TGTGCCAGCCGGACAGAGCCGAACACTGAAGCTTTCTTT
CASRTEPNTEAFF
>few|.|TRBJ2-2|TRBV21-1
TGTGCCAGCAGCAATAGGACAGGGGGGACCGGGGAGCTGTTTTTT
CASSNRTGGTGELFF
>.|.|TRBJ2-7|TRBV11-2
TGTGCCAGCAGCTTAGCCCTTGGACTGGCGGAGTCGTACGAGCAGTACTTC
CASSLALGLAESYEQYF
>.|.|TRBJ2-7|TRBV3-1
TGTGCCAGCAGCCAAAGGAACCGTTACGAGCAGTACTTC
CASSQRNRYEQYF
>.|TRBD2|TRBJ2-3|TRBV20-1
TGCAGTGCCCAAAGGGGGCTAGCGGGGGCCATAGGCACAGATACGCAGTATTTT
CSAQRGLAGAIGTDTQYF
>few|.|TRBJ1-4|TRBV6-1
TGTGCCAGCAGTGAAGGTTCTGAAAAACTGTTTTTT
CASSEGSEKLFF
>.|.|TRBJ1-4|TRBV16
TGTGCCAGCAGCCAATTAGTTAATGAAAAACTGTTTTTT
CASSQLVNEKLFF
>.|.|TRBJ2-5|TRBV3-1
TGTGCCAGCAGCCTCGACAGACAGCTCCAAGAGACCCAGTACTTC
CASSLDRQLQETQYF
>.|.|TRBJ2-7|TRBV7-8
TGTGCCAGCAGCCCCGTCAGGACACGCGCCTACGAGCAGTACTTC
CASSPVRTRAYEQYF
>.|.|TRBJ2-1|TRBV7-8
TGTGCCAGCAGCTTTGCAGGGGAAAATGAGCAGTTCTTC
CASSFAGENEQFF
>.|.|TRBJ1-1|TRBV7-8
TGTGCCAGCATCCAACGGGGAAGGGAGTCTGAAGCTTTCTTT
CASIQRGRESEAFF
>few|.|TRBJ2-7|TRBV7-2
TGTACCAGCAGCTTAATGCAGGGGTCCTACGAGCAGTACTTC
CTSSLMQGSYEQYF
>.|.|TRBJ2-3|TRBV20-1
TGCAGTGCTAGAAAACAAGGGCGGGGCCGCACAGATACGCAGTATTTT
CSARKQGRGRTDTQYF
>.|.|TRBJ2-5|TRBV5-1
TGCGCCAGCAGACGATTAATAGTTCAGAAGACCCAGTACTTC
CASRRLIVQKTQYF
>few|.|TRBJ2-1|TRBV6-6
TGTGCCAGCAGTTACCGGGACTCCTACAATGAGCAGTTCTTC
CASSYRDSYNEQFF
>few|.|TRBJ1-5|TRBV4-3
TGCGCCAGCAGCCAAGAGACGGGGTACGGCAATCAGCCCCAGCATTTT
CASSQETGYGNQPQHF
>.|.|TRBJ2-5|TRBV12-3/TRBV12-4
TGTGCCAGCAGTTTAGACACAGAGGAGACCCAGTACTTC
CASSLDTEETQYF